The clone carrying this TCR beta chain was detected only once. Its cognate antigen is unknown. The junction does not match germline at one end; this may be a read error. This sample stems from a study of blood T cells in healthy people across ages. Regarding the study as a whole: CMV infection status of these donors was not known. Reliance upon unsorted PBMCs precluded definitive naive versus antigen-experienced comparison.

Healthy individuals of Caucasian origin from Russia, aged roughly 6 to 100, served as donors. CDR3 length: 13 residues. Germline CDR1 is LGHDT and CDR2 is YNNKEL (reference sequence). A J-beta primer mix and a sample-barcoded 5' primer were used in a second PCR of about 6 to 12 cycles. With 12 random nucleotides, a template-switch adaptor tagged each individual cDNA molecule. TCRdb ran MiXCR on the 5' RACE reads and lists one entry per CDR3 protein. This table holds some 880,000 distinct CDR3 sequences, around 34% found once. Sequencing was carried out using blood. The receptor's source is a man aged 18-30 years in good health. The rearrangement links TRBV3-1 to TRBJ1-1; D is possibly TRBD1 (5 bases). For the CDR3, the DNA is TGTGCCGGCAGCCAAGTGGGGGGAACTGAAGCTTTCTTT. The encoded protein is CAGSQVGGTEAFF.